This T cell receptor (beta chain) was identified in a study of early T cells in non-severe SARS-CoV-2 infection. For the study at large: Alpha and beta chains were unpaired, from unsorted whole-blood bulk RNA.

Each single cDNA molecule received a unique molecular identifier. In TCRdb, the 5' RACE reads were re-called with MiXCR into one record per CDR3 protein. The sample holds some 40,000 distinct CDR3 sequences, roughly an eighth seen once. The sample holds many counts of this clonotype. Its antigen remains unknown. Study results and limitations: Missing private and CD4 specificities, VDJdb matching favored anti-spike CD8 responses.

The sequenced sample consisted of whole blood. This receptor was obtained from an adult who was a healthcare worker with PCR-confirmed SARS-CoV-2 infection or an uninfected control (not recorded which).

CDR3 nucleotide sequence: TGTGCCAGCAGCTTGGAGTTACCAGGGGTGCGCACCTTC. It codes for CASSLELPGVRTF. The V gene is TRBV5-4, the J gene TRBJ1-2, with D tentatively TRBD1 (6 bases). This CDR3 spans 13 amino acids. V lost 0 bases to trimming and J lost 13 bases, with 16 bases between them. Germline CDR1 SGHNT, CDR2 YYREEE (reference sequence). The whole variable domain, remainder taken from reference TRBV5-4 and TRBJ1-2, is ETGVTQSPTHLIKTRGQQVTLRCSSQSGHNTVSWYQQALGQGPQFIFQYYREEENGRGNFPPRFSGLQFPNYSSELNVNALELDDSALYLCASSLELPGVRTFGSGTRLTVV.